What follows are 30 T cell receptor beta chains derived from one specimen sequenced in a study of control samples from healthy donors and cancer patients. Sequencing used immunoSEQ multiplex PCR; TCRdb keeps in-frame clones, though not all of them. Among 70,000 to 80,000 clones, about 90% were seen once, and the ten largest hold more than 3%. The sequencing sample was made of blood. The receptors derive from a woman between 50 and 59 years old in good health.

This chain links TRBV19 with TRBJ1-1; TRBD1 aligns across 7 bases. The V segment lost 4 bases and the J segment 1 base; nucleotides outside the gene matches: 0. CDR3 length: 13 amino acids. The germline gives CDR1 LNHDA, CDR2 SQIVND (reference sequence). CDR3 sequence: CASSRQGNTEAFF. In nucleotides, the CDR3 is TGTGCCAGTAGTAGACAGGGGAACACTGAAGCTTTCTTT.

This sequence joins TRBV5-1 and TRBJ2-2, with D maybe TRBD1 (5 bases). V lost 1 base and J 0 bases, leaving 7 bases between the germline ends. Per the germline V gene, CDR1 is SGHRS and CDR2 is YFSETQ. This CDR3 comprises 15 residues. The CDR3 DNA reads as TGCGCCAGCAGCTTGAGACAGACGAACACCGGGGAGCTGTTTTTT. This translates into CASSLRQTNTGELFF.

The chain carries TRBV5-1 and TRBJ1-3; no reliable D call. The V gene lost 0 bases and the J gene lost 6 bases, with 10 bases spanning the gap. Germline V gene sequence: CDR1 SGHRS, CDR2 YFSETQ. The CDR3 spans 14 residues. For the CDR3, the DNA is TGCGCCAGCAGCTTGGTCTTCAATTCAAACACCATATATTTT. Translated, it gives CASSLVFNSNTIYF.

V gene TRBV6-6 combines with J gene TRBJ1-2; TRBD1 matches at 7 bases. The junction had 10 bases not matched to a gene; V was cut back by 10 bases and J by 5 bases. CDR1 and CDR2 (germline): MNHNY, SVGAGI (reference sequence). The CDR3 contains 13 residues. This CDR3 is CATTGQRLYGYTF. CDR3 sequence (DNA): TGTGCCACCACGGGACAGCGACTTTATGGCTACACCTTC.

This rearrangement joins TRBV12-3 or TRBV12-4 to TRBJ1-1; D is undetermined. The CDR3 sequence is 12 residues long. Trimming shortened V by 2 bases and J by 4 bases, and 5 bases separated the two germline ends. In nucleotides, the CDR3 is TGTGCCAGCAGTTTATACAGCACTGAAGCTTTCTTT. This sequence encodes CASSLYSTEAFF.

This clone was observed a handful of times. Other DNA sequences in the same sample also yield this CDR3. The rearrangement joins TRBV9 to TRBJ2-7, with D perhaps TRBD1 (6 bases). Trimming removed 0 bases from V and 0 bases from J, with 7 bases in between. This CDR3 comprises 14 residues. The V gene's germline CDR1 is SGDLS and CDR2 YYNGEE. The CDR3: CASSVEQGSYEQYF. CDR3 sequence (DNA): TGTGCCAGCAGCGTAGAACAGGGCTCCTACGAGCAGTACTTC.

The V and J genes are TRBV15 and TRBJ2-1; the D is unclear. The length of the CDR3 is 13 residues. The V gene lost 1 base and the J gene lost 3 bases, with 4 bases spanning the gap. Germline V CDR1 and CDR2: LNHNV, YYDKDF (reference sequence). CDR3 bases: TGTGCCACCAGCAGAGGGGACTACAATGAGCAGTTCTTC. Protein sequence: CATSRGDYNEQFF.

J is TRBJ2-1 and V is TRBV11-2, with D possibly TRBD1 on 6 matching bases. The CDR3 totals 13 residues. V dropped 5 bases and J dropped 5 bases, with 10 bases sitting between them. The germline CDR1 and CDR2 sequences are SGHAT and FQNNGV. CDR3 in amino acids: CASSQGGNNEQFF. The CDR3 nucleotides read TGTGCCAGCAGCCAAGGGGGTAACAATGAGCAGTTCTTC.

The chain employs TRBV5-1 and TRBJ2-1, with D possibly TRBD2 on 6 matching bases. The CDR3 sequence is 15 residues long. The germline CDR1 and CDR2 sequences are SGHRS and YFSETQ. Deletions cut 4 bases from V and 7 bases from J, with 18 bases between. The DNA for the CDR3 is TGCGCCAGCAGCCCCAACGGGGGATTGAGGAATGAGCAGTTCTTC. Translating it yields CASSPNGGLRNEQFF.

This chain uses TRBV10-3 with TRBJ1-1, with D tentatively TRBD1 (5 bases). Germline-derived CDR1 and CDR2 are ENHRY and SYGVKD. This CDR3 contains 14 residues. The V end was cut by 9 bases, the J end by 0 bases, with 14 bases between. The CDR3 DNA sequence: TGTGCCATTTCCGACAGCTTCATGAACACTGAAGCTTTCTTT. Its translation is CAISDSFMNTEAFF.

The genes are TRBV19 and TRBJ2-1; a weak D match, TRBD1 (6 bases). The CDR3 extends over 13 amino acids. Germline assignment: CDR1 LNHDA and CDR2 SQIVND (reference sequence). The V gene lost 7 bases and the J gene lost 9 bases, with 16 bases spanning the gap. The CDR3 region is CASNRNGQPEQFF. CDR3 DNA sequence: TGTGCCAGTAATAGAAACGGACAGCCTGAGCAGTTCTTC.

V is TRBV4-1 and J is TRBJ2-1; the D gene is possibly TRBD1 (6 bases). Deletions cut 2 bases from V and 0 bases from J, with 14 bases between. In germline, CDR1 is MGHRA, CDR2 YSYEKL. The CDR3 has 17 amino acids. The CDR3 loop is CASSQKPGASSYNEQFF. In nucleotides, the CDR3 is TGCGCCAGCAGCCAAAAACCAGGGGCGAGCTCCTACAATGAGCAGTTCTTC.

This sequence joins TRBV2 and TRBJ2-3; D perhaps matches TRBD1 (5 bases). Per the germline V gene, CDR1 is SNHLY and CDR2 is FYNNEI. The V end lost 2 bases, the J end lost 4 bases, and 13 bases lay between the germline ends. This CDR3 contains 15 residues. The CDR3 DNA reads TGTGCCAGCAGTGAAATGGGTCAAGGGGCAGATACGCAGTATTTT. This codes for CASSEMGQGADTQYF.

The count of this clone is one. This sequence joins TRBV10-3 and TRBJ2-3; a possible D gene is TRBD2 (6 bases). Between the trimmed V and J ends, which lost 10 bases and 4 bases, there was a span of 12 bases. Germline V CDR1 and CDR2: ENHRY, SYGVKD. The CDR3 covers 12 residues. In nucleotides, the CDR3 is TGTGCCACCCGGGGGAGCGCAGATACGCAGTATTTT. Protein: CATRGSADTQYF.

Only one count was recorded for this clone. V is TRBV6-5 and J is TRBJ1-6, with D perhaps TRBD1 (5 bases). This CDR3 is built from 13 residues. Germline CDR1 MNHEY, CDR2 SVGAGI. The V and J ends lost 8 bases and 7 bases respectively, with 12 bases between them. CDR3: CASRWGGNSPLHF. CDR3 nucleotides: TGTGCCAGCCGCTGGGGGGGGAATTCACCCCTCCACTTT.

This chain connects TRBV5-5 to TRBJ2-2; D is undetermined. Germline V gene lookup returns CDR1 SGHKS and CDR2 YYEKEE (reference sequence). Between the trimmed V and J ends, which lost 7 bases and 4 bases, there was a span of 11 bases. CDR3 length equals 13 residues. The CDR3 is CASSRPGTGELFF. CDR3 nucleotides: TGTGCCAGCTCCCGGCCAGGCACCGGGGAGCTGTTTTTT.

The CDR3 sequence is CASSREHNYGYTF. The CDR3 nucleotides read TGTGCCAGCAGCCGAGAACATAACTATGGCTACACCTTC. This chain uses TRBV3-1 (or the pseudogene TRBV3-2) with TRBJ1-2; D ambiguous. Trimming pared 4 bases from V and 1 base from J, leaving 7 bases between. The CDR3 totals 13 residues. Germline CDR1 and CDR2: LGHDT and YNNKEL (reference sequence).

As DNA, the CDR3 is TGTGCCAGCAGTTTATCGTCGGGGGGACTCAACTATGGCTACACCTTC. The encoded protein is CASSLSSGGLNYGYTF. J is TRBJ1-2 and V is TRBV27; the D gene is possibly TRBD1 (5 bases). The CDR3 is 16 residues long. Germline CDR1 MNHEY, CDR2 SMNVEV (reference sequence). Trimming shortened V by 0 bases and J by 2 bases, and 13 bases separated the two germline ends.

The V gene is TRBV11-2, the J gene TRBJ2-2, with 13 bases matching TRBD2. Looked up from germline, CDR1 is SGHAT and CDR2 is FQNNGV. V shed 5 bases and J 3 bases; nucleotides not matched to a gene: 6. The CDR3 covers 17 residues. The CDR3 is CASSPGLAGVDTGELFF. The DNA of the CDR3 is TGTGCCAGCAGCCCTGGACTAGCGGGAGTCGACACCGGGGAGCTGTTTTTT.

J is TRBJ2-7 and V is TRBV28; D may be TRBD2 (7 bases). The CDR3 covers 14 residues. The germline gives CDR1 MDHEN, CDR2 SYDVKM. Trimming took off 3 bases at V and 5 bases at J, with 14 bases between the two ends. The CDR3: CASSFRGADDEQYF. CDR3 sequence (DNA): TGTGCCAGCAGTTTTCGGGGGGCGGACGACGAGCAGTACTTC.

This clone was detected only a few times. The rearrangement uses TRBV6-2 or TRBV6-3 and TRBJ2-5, with D maybe TRBD2 (5 bases). The CDR3 is 16 residues long. V gave up 4 bases and J gave up 1 base, with 16 bases separating them. CDR1 is MNHEY and CDR2 is SVGEGT in the germline V gene. The CDR3 sequence is CASSFRTRHTQETQYF. CDR3 bases: TGTGCCAGCAGTTTTCGTACTAGACACACCCAAGAGACCCAGTACTTC.

The chain joins TRBV5-1 to TRBJ1-1; D is uncertain. The germline gives CDR1 SGHRS, CDR2 YFSETQ. CDR3 length: 12 residues. V was pared by 0 bases and J by 8 bases, with 8 bases between. CDR3 residues: CASSLDGAEAFF. CDR3 DNA: TGCGCCAGCAGCTTGGACGGCGCGGAAGCTTTCTTT.

The J gene is TRBJ1-1, the V gene TRBV6-4; 9 positions match TRBD1. Germline CDR1 reads MRHNA; CDR2 reads SNTAGT. The CDR3 is made up of 15 amino acids. With V trimmed by 7 bases and J by 5 bases, 11 bases remained unmatched. Here the CDR3 DNA reads TGTGCCAGCACCCACATTACAGGGGGCAATACTGAAGCTTTCTTT. Translation gives CASTHITGGNTEAFF.

The chain links TRBV7-9 to TRBJ2-7; D gene ambiguous. The V and J ends lost 2 bases and 6 bases respectively, with 5 bases between them. Germline values: CDR1 SEHNR, CDR2 FQNEAQ (reference sequence). The CDR3 consists of 11 residues. CDR3 nucleotides: TGTGCCAGCAGCTTATTGAGCGAGCAGTACTTC. Translation: CASSLLSEQYF.

The CDR3 loop is CASSFRQGGYGYTF. CDR3 bases: TGTGCCAGCAGTTTCAGACAGGGTGGCTATGGCTACACCTTC. This chain connects TRBV27 to TRBJ1-2; 7 bases align to TRBD1. Trimming cost V 3 bases and J 4 bases; bases outside gene matches: 5. Germline V CDR1 and CDR2: MNHEY, SMNVEV (reference sequence). The CDR3 sequence is 14 residues long.

In its sample, this clone was seen a few times. The chain is built from TRBV7-9 and TRBJ2-7; D uncertain. Germline-derived CDR1 and CDR2 are SEHNR and FQNEAQ (reference sequence). CDR3 length: 14 amino acids. V lost 5 bases and J 1 base, leaving 12 bases between the germline ends. The CDR3 protein is CASSTPRASYEQYF. The CDR3 region has the DNA TGTGCCAGCAGCACGCCACGAGCTTCCTACGAGCAGTACTTC.

As concerns this clone: The sample carries other DNA sequences with the same CDR3. The J gene is TRBJ2-1, the V gene TRBV27; 7 bases agree with TRBD1. V was clipped by 5 bases and J by 0 bases; unmatched bases: 1. Germline V gene sequence: CDR1 MNHEY, CDR2 SMNVEV (reference sequence). The CDR3 is 14 amino acids. CDR3 in DNA: TGTGCCAGCAGTGACAGGGACTCCTACAATGAGCAGTTCTTC. It encodes CASSDRDSYNEQFF.

The V call is TRBV7-3, the J call TRBJ2-1; D tentatively reads TRBD1 or TRBD2 (5 bases each). Germline CDR1 reads SGHTA; CDR2 reads FQGTGA. The CDR3 spans 16 residues. V was pared by 4 bases and J by 4 bases, with 17 bases between. CDR3 in DNA: TGTGCCAGCAGCTCCGGGGACCTCAGAACATACAATGAGCAGTTCTTC. Translated: CASSSGDLRTYNEQFF.

About this clone itself: Within the sample, other DNA sequences also encode this same CDR3. The rearrangement links TRBV10-1 to TRBJ1-5, with D perhaps TRBD1 (6 bases). Germline V lookup: CDR1 WNHNN, CDR2 SYGVQD (reference sequence). This CDR3 comprises 15 residues. The V and J ends lost 9 bases and 2 bases respectively, with 17 bases between them. CDR3 amino acids: CASGDKKGRNQPQHF. The DNA of the CDR3 is TGCGCCAGTGGGGACAAGAAGGGTCGCAATCAGCCCCAGCATTTT.

V usage is TRBV6-6 and J usage is TRBJ2-7; 8 nucleotides agree with TRBD2. The CDR3 sequence is 15 residues long. The V gene end was trimmed by 8 bases and the J gene end by 2 bases; junction bases not matched to a gene: 11. Germline lookup yields CDR1 MNHNY and CDR2 SVGAGI (reference sequence). CDR3 DNA sequence: TGTGCCAGCGGCCTACAGGGACTAGTTGCCTACGAGCAGTACTTC. Residues: CASGLQGLVAYEQYF.